This T cell receptor (beta chain) was found in a study of blood T cell repertoires in COVID-19. This CDR3 spans 13 amino acids. Trimming stripped 6 bases from V and 1 base from J, with 8 bases between. Germline V lookup: CDR1 WNHNN, CDR2 SYGVQD (reference sequence). TCRdb's table, derived via immunoSEQ multiplex PCR, lists solely in-frame clones and lacks some. The table lists approximately 210,000 clones, around 80% of them singletons. This chain uses TRBV10-1 with TRBJ2-3; the D gene is possibly TRBD1 (5 bases). The sequenced sample was peripheral blood. The source of this sequence is a woman aged 40 to 50 with acute or convalescent COVID-19. CDR3 sequence reads: CASSVQGTDTQYF. DNA for the CDR3: TGCGCCAGCAGCGTACAGGGCACAGATACGCAGTATTTT.